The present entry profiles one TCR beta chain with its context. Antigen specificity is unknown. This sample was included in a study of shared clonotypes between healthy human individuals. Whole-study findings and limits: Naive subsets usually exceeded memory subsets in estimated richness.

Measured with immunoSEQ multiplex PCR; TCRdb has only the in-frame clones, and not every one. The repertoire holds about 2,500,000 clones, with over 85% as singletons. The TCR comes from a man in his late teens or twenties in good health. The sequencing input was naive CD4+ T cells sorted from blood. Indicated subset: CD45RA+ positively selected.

This CDR3 is CASSTYTRTDTQYF. DNA of the CDR3: TGTGCCAGCAGCACCTACACACGCACAGATACGCAGTATTTT. The J gene is TRBJ2-3, the V gene TRBV7-9; unclear D gene. The germline V and J ends were trimmed by 5 bases and 1 base, with 10 bases remaining between them. The germline V gene has CDR1 SEHNR and CDR2 FQNEAQ (reference sequence). CDR3 length: 14 amino acids. Full variable domain (missing parts from reference TRBV7-9 and TRBJ2-3): DTGVSQNPRHKITKRGQNVTFRCDPISEHNRLYWYRQTLGQGPEFLTYFQNEAQLEKSRLLSDRFSAERPKGSFSTLEIQRTEQGDSAMYLCASSTYTRTDTQYFGPGTRLTVL.